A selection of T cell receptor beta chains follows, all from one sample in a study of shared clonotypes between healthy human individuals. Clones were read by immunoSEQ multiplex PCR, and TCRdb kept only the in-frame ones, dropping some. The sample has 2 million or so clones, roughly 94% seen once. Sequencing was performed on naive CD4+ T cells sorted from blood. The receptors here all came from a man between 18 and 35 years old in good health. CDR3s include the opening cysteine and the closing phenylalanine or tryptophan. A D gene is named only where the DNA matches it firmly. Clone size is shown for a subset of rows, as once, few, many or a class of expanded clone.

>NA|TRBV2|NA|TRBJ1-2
CASSELAGRMGYTF
TGTGCCAGCAGTGAATTGGCAGGGAGGATGGGCTACACCTTC
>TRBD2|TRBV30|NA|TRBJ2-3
CAWTLGLADTDTQYF
TGTGCCTGGACCTTGGGACTAGCGGACACAGATACGCAGTATTTT
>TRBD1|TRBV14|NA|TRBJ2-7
CASSLDRATYEQYF
TGTGCCAGCAGTCTAGACAGGGCCACCTACGAGCAGTACTTC
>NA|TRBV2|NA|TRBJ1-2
CASRDRNYGYTF
TGTGCCAGCAGGGACAGAAACTATGGCTACACCTTC
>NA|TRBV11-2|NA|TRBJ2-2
CASSLDRITGELFF
TGTGCCAGCAGCTTAGATCGGATCACCGGGGAGCTGTTTTTT
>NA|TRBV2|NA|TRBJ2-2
CASRREGPIMPGELFF
TGTGCCAGCAGGAGAGAGGGGCCCATCATGCCCGGGGAGCTGTTTTTT
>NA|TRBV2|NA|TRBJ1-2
CASSGASGLDGYTF
TGTGCCAGCAGTGGTGCCAGTGGTCTCGATGGCTACACCTTC
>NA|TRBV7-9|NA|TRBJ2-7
CASSLKGLGAREQYF
TGTGCCAGCAGCTTAAAAGGCTTGGGGGCGAGAGAGCAGTACTTC
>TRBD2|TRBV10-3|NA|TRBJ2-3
CATQGLAGSTDTQYF
TGTGCCACCCAAGGACTAGCGGGAAGCACAGATACGCAGTATTTT
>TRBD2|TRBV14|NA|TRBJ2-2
CASRKGLADTGELFF
TGTGCCAGCAGAAAGGGACTAGCAGACACCGGGGAGCTGTTTTTT
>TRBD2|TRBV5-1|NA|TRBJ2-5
CASSPGTSGDQETQYF
TGCGCCAGCAGCCCGGGGACTAGCGGGGACCAAGAGACCCAGTACTTC
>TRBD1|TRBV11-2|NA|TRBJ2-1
CASSSDRVMDLGNEQFF
TGTGCCAGCAGCTCGGACAGGGTAATGGACCTTGGCAATGAGCAGTTCTTC
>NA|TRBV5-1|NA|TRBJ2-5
CASSLFETQYF
TGCGCCAGCAGTTTGTTTGAGACCCAGTACTTC
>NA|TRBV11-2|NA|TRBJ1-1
CASSLRELTEAFF
TGTGCCAGCAGCTTACGGGAGCTCACTGAAGCTTTCTTT
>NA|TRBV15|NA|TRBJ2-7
CATSRVQGYEQYF
TGTGCCACCAGCAGAGTCCAGGGTTACGAGCAGTACTTC
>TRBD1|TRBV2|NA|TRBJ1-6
CAGTGSINSPLHF
TGTGCAGGGACAGGATCCATAAATTCACCCCTCCACTTT
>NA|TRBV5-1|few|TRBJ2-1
CASSLGALGNEQFF
TGCGCCAGCAGCTTAGGCGCCCTCGGCAATGAGCAGTTCTTC
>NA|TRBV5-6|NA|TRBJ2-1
CASSLVAQEQFF
TGTGCCAGCAGCTTGGTTGCGCAGGAGCAGTTCTTC
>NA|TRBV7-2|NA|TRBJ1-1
CALGSWKGSEAFF
TGTGCCTTGGGAAGTTGGAAGGGATCTGAAGCTTTCTTT
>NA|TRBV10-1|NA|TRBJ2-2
CASGVTNTGELFF
TGCGCCAGCGGGGTCACGAACACCGGGGAGCTGTTTTTT
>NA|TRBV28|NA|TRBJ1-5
CASSRGGSNQPQHF
TGTGCCAGCAGTCGGGGGGGTAGCAATCAGCCCCAGCATTTT
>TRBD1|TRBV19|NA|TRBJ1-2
CASILIPFSGDREEINYGYTF
TGTGCCAGTATCCTCATACCGTTCTCAGGGGACAGGGAAGAAATTAACTATGGCTACACCTTC
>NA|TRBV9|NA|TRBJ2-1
CASTPGPSYNEQFF
TGTGCCAGCACCCCAGGGCCATCGTACAATGAGCAGTTCTTC
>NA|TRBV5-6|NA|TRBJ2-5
CASSIRGETQYF
TGTGCCAGCAGCATTAGGGGGGAGACCCAGTACTTC
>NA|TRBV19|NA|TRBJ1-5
CASSGDGGKPQHF
TGTGCCAGTAGCGGGGACGGGGGAAAGCCCCAGCATTTT
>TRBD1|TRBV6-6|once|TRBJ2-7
CASSYDRDRVDYEQYF
TGTGCCAGCAGTTACGACCGGGACAGGGTCGATTACGAGCAGTACTTC
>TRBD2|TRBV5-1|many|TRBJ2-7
CASSRLLSGGNEQYF
TGCGCCAGCAGCCGCCTCCTTAGCGGGGGCAACGAGCAGTACTTC
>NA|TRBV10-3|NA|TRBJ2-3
CAISERQAQYF
TGTGCCATCAGTGAGCGGCAGGCGCAGTATTTT
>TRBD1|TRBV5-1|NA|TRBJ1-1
CASSIGTGEATEAFF
TGCGCCAGCAGCATAGGGACAGGGGAAGCGACTGAAGCTTTCTTT
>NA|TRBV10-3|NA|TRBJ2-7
CAISESRTYLYEQYF
TGTGCCATCAGTGAATCACGGACATATTTGTACGAGCAGTACTTC
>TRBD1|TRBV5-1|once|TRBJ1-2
CASSLGQGVSSNYGYTF
TGCGCCAGCAGCCTCGGACAGGGGGTCTCCTCTAACTATGGCTACACCTTC
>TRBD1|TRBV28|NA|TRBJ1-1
CASTQGGSVTEAFF
TGTGCCAGCACTCAGGGGGGCTCGGTCACTGAAGCTTTCTTT
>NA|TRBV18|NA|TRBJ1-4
CASSIRDEKLFF
TGTGCCAGCTCAATCAGGGATGAAAAACTGTTTTTT
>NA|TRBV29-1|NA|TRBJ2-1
CSVGGRQGTSEQFF
TGCAGCGTTGGTGGAAGACAGGGGACTAGTGAGCAGTTCTTC
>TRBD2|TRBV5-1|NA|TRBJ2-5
CASSVLTSGQETQYF
TGCGCCAGCAGCGTCCTGACTAGCGGCCAAGAGACCCAGTACTTC
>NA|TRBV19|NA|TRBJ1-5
CASSIRGLGQPQHF
TGTGCCAGTAGTATTCGAGGCCTAGGCCAGCCCCAGCATTTT
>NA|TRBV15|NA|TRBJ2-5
CATSVRQETQYF
TGTGCCACCAGCGTGCGTCAAGAGACCCAGTACTTC
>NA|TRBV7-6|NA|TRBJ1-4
CASSAHILEKLFF
TGTGCCAGCAGCGCGCACATACTTGAAAAACTGTTTTTT
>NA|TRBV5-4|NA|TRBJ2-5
CASSSFTPAPGRETQYF
TGTGCCAGCAGCTCCTTTACCCCGGCCCCGGGAAGGGAGACCCAGTACTTC
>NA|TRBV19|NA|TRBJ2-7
CASSLGHYYEQYF
TGTGCCAGTAGTCTGGGACACTACTACGAGCAGTACTTC
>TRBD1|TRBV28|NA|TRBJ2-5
CASSTQGARRETQYF
TGTGCCAGCAGTACTCAGGGGGCTAGACGAGAGACCCAGTACTTC
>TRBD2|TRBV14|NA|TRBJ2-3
CASSHWTSGGSLTDTQYF
TGTGCCAGCAGCCACTGGACTAGCGGGGGGAGCCTCACAGATACGCAGTATTTT
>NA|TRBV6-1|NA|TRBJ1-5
CAGGHLSNQPQHF
TGTGCCGGAGGACATCTTAGCAATCAGCCCCAGCATTTT
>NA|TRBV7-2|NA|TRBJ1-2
CASSLDGTGLNYGYTF
TGTGCCAGCAGCTTAGATGGAACCGGGCTTAACTATGGCTACACCTTC
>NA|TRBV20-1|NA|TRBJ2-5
CSAYFKETQYF
TGCAGTGCTTACTTCAAAGAGACCCAGTACTTC
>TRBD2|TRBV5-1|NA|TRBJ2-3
CASSSSGEADTQYF
TGCGCCAGCAGCTCTAGCGGGGAGGCAGATACGCAGTATTTT
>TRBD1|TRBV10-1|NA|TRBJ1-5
CASSESGTGNQPQHF
TGCGCCAGCAGTGAGTCCGGGACAGGGAATCAGCCCCAGCATTTT
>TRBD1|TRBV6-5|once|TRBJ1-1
CASSLQGTEAFF
TGTGCCAGCAGCCTACAGGGGACTGAAGCTTTCTTT
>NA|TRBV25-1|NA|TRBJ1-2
CASRTPGDWGYTF
TGTGCCAGCAGAACCCCAGGGGATTGGGGCTACACCTTC
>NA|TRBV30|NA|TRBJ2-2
CAWSEIWAGELFF
TGTGCCTGGAGTGAAATTTGGGCCGGGGAGCTGTTTTTT